A single T cell receptor (beta chain) is shown here with its context. Germline trimming cut 6 bases from V and 2 bases from J; bases unmatched to any gene: 7. Germline V lookup: CDR1 LNHDA, CDR2 SQIVND (reference sequence). The CDR3 totals 15 residues. The data derive from a study of identical twins. TCRdb recomputed calls from the 5' RACE reads with MiXCR, one row per CDR3 protein. Of approximately 680,000 distinct CDR3 sequences listed, less than 9% are singletons. This sample was shared with a second study, whose subject was yellow fever vaccine responses in identical twins. Per that paper: Twins showed a vaccine T cell response that reportedly seemed partly convergent, partly personalized.

This TCR was sampled from a woman in her late teens or twenties in good health. Sequencing input: PBMCs. The genes are TRBV19 and TRBJ2-1; 7 positions match TRBD1. The chain's CDR3 is CASRRGTDTYNEQFF. CDR3 sequence (DNA): TGTGCCAGTAGGAGGGGGACAGACACCTACAATGAGCAGTTCTTC.